This passage covers 26 T cell receptor beta chains from one sample sequenced in a study of OX40 agonist ivuxolimab in advanced cancers. Some clones are missing from TCRdb's copy, which holds only in-frame ones; the method was immunoSEQ multiplex PCR. The repertoire holds about 82,000 clones, with around 83% as singletons. The specimen comprised CD4+ or CD8+ T cells sorted from blood, sampled in a trial of the OX40 agonist ivuxolimab. The receptor source for this set is an adult with an advanced solid tumor such as melanoma, head and neck, liver or kidney cancer.

The rearrangement links TRBV6-5 to TRBJ1-6, with D uncertain. Germline V gives CDR1 MNHEY, CDR2 SVGAGI. V was trimmed by 0 bases and J by 8 bases, leaving 14 bases between them. The CDR3 is 16 amino acids. This chain's CDR3 is CASSYSRVDRYSPLHF. The CDR3 DNA reads as TGTGCCAGCAGTTACTCGAGGGTCGATAGGTATTCACCCCTCCACTTT.

This clone was counted once. The CDR3 region is CASSPGGRGDEQFF. CDR3 bases: TGTGCCAGCAGTCCTGGGGGGCGGGGGGATGAGCAGTTCTTC. The chain couples TRBV7-9 to TRBJ2-1; 8 bases line up with TRBD2. CDR1 is SEHNR and CDR2 is FQNEAQ in the germline V gene (reference sequence). The CDR3 contains 14 residues. V lost 6 bases and J lost 8; bases outside the gene matches: 9.

The V gene is TRBV18, the J gene TRBJ2-1; 9 nucleotides align to TRBD2. From germline, CDR1 is KGHSH and CDR2 LQKENI. J lost 4 bases, V lost 3 bases, and 7 bases had no gene match. The CDR3 is 16 residues long. For the CDR3, the DNA is TGTGCCAGCTCACCCTTGGGTAGCGGGAGTTACAATGAGCAGTTCTTC. This sequence encodes CASSPLGSGSYNEQFF.

The table lists this clone with a few counts. This chain connects TRBV5-1 to TRBJ2-1; no definite D call. The V end lost 4 bases, the J end lost 7 bases, and 9 bases lay between the germline ends. Germline V gene lookup returns CDR1 SGHRS and CDR2 YFSETQ. The CDR3 runs to 12 residues. CDR3 region: CASSTLGNEQFF. For the CDR3, the DNA is TGCGCCAGCAGCACGCTAGGGAATGAGCAGTTCTTC.

The rearrangement joins TRBV19 to TRBJ2-1; 9 bases line up with TRBD2. In germline, CDR1 is LNHDA, CDR2 SQIVND (reference sequence). CDR3 length equals 15 residues. The V gene end was trimmed by 4 bases and the J gene end by 4 bases; junction bases not matched to a gene: 5. In DNA form, the CDR3 reads TGTGCCAGTAGTACGACGGGACTAGCTTACAATGAGCAGTTCTTC. It codes for CASSTTGLAYNEQFF.

This chain joins TRBV4-3 and TRBJ2-7; D is possibly TRBD2 (8 bases). Trimming shortened V by 1 base and J by 5 bases, and 18 bases separated the two germline ends. The CDR3 loop spans 16 amino acids. The V gene's germline CDR1 is LGHNA and CDR2 YSLEER. Here the CDR3 DNA reads TGCGCCAGCAGCCAAGCCCGGGAGGGGGCGCGCCACGAGCAGTACTTC. Encoded protein: CASSQAREGARHEQYF.

The table lists this clone with a count of one. This rearrangement joins TRBV5-6 to TRBJ2-2; tentative D call: TRBD2 (5 bases). The V gene lost 9 bases and the J gene lost 6 bases, with 15 bases spanning the gap. The CDR3 is made up of 13 amino acids. Germline V gene sequence: CDR1 SGHDT, CDR2 YYEEEE. CDR3 sequence: CATRRFPSGELFF. As DNA, the CDR3 is TGTGCCACCAGGAGGTTTCCATCCGGGGAGCTGTTTTTT.

The CDR3 here is CASSDDSYNEKLFF. CDR3 nucleotide sequence: TGTGCCAGCAGTGATGACAGCTATAATGAAAAACTGTTTTTT. The chain couples TRBV2 to TRBJ1-4; D perhaps matches TRBD1 (5 bases). Germline lookup yields CDR1 SNHLY and CDR2 FYNNEI. CDR3 length: 14 residues. V was shortened by 3 bases and J by 4 bases, with 9 bases between the two germline ends.

The rearrangement uses TRBV7-8 and TRBJ2-3; 10 positions agree with TRBD2. Losses at the gene ends were 1 base for V and 2 bases for J; bases not matched to a gene: 9. Germline V gene lookup returns CDR1 SGHVS and CDR2 FQNEAQ. CDR3 size: 18 residues. This CDR3 reads CASSLGLAGGWDTDTQYF. Here the CDR3 DNA reads TGTGCCAGCAGCTTAGGATTAGCGGGAGGCTGGGACACAGATACGCAGTATTTT.

The chain employs TRBV27 and TRBJ1-1; 8 bases are a match to TRBD1. Trimming at V came to 5 bases and at J to 1 base, leaving 9 bases not matched to a gene. Germline CDR1 is MNHEY and CDR2 is SMNVEV (reference sequence). CDR3 length equals 16 residues. The CDR3 region is CASSRRTGLENTEAFF. CDR3 DNA: TGTGCCAGCAGTCGCCGGACAGGGTTAGAGAACACTGAAGCTTTCTTT.

The rearrangement links TRBV30 to TRBJ2-5; 12 nucleotides line up with TRBD2. The V and J ends lost 3 bases and 2 bases, in that order; junction bases with no gene match: 4. The CDR3 is 15 residues long. Per the germline V gene, CDR1 is GTSNPN and CDR2 is SVGIG (reference sequence). CDR3 nucleotide sequence: TGTGCCTGGAGCCTGACTAGCGGGGGACAAGAGACCCAGTACTTC. It specifies CAWSLTSGGQETQYF. Full variable domain (missing parts from reference TRBV30 and TRBJ2-5): SQTIHQWPATLVQPVGSPLSLECTVEGTSNPNLYWYRQAAGRGLQLLFYSVGIGQISSEVPQNLSASRPQDRQFILSSKKLLLSDSGFYLCAWSLTSGGQETQYFGPGTRLLVL.

The chain recombines TRBV10-2 with TRBJ1-2; D remains unclear. The CDR3 totals 15 residues. The V end was cut by 1 base, the J end by 7 bases, with 16 bases between. CDR1 is WSHSY and CDR2 is SAAADI in the germline V gene. CDR3: CASSEWTSIESGYTF. The CDR3 nucleotides read TGCGCCAGCAGTGAGTGGACCAGCATCGAAAGTGGCTACACCTTC.

The chain has TRBV27 and TRBJ1-3; D call uncertain. The V gene's germline CDR1 is MNHEY and CDR2 SMNVEV (reference sequence). The CDR3 runs to 17 residues. Trimming stripped 6 bases from V and 0 bases from J, with 18 bases between. In DNA form, the CDR3 reads TGTGCCAGCAGACTTCTCCTCGACGGACCCTCTGGAAACACCATATATTTT. Translation gives CASRLLLDGPSGNTIYF.

J is TRBJ1-5 and V is TRBV19; possible D gene TRBD1, 6 bases. Deletions cut 6 bases from V and 0 bases from J, with 12 bases between. The CDR3 covers 15 residues. Germline V lookup: CDR1 LNHDA, CDR2 SQIVND (reference sequence). CDR3 residues: CASRWGGNSNQPQHF. The DNA of the CDR3 is TGTGCCAGTAGATGGGGGGGCAATAGCAATCAGCCCCAGCATTTT.

This clone has a handful of counts. V gene TRBV19 combines with J gene TRBJ1-5, with D unclear. This CDR3 spans 13 amino acids. Germline loops: CDR1 LNHDA, CDR2 SQIVND (reference sequence). V was clipped by 4 bases and J by 4 bases, with 8 bases between them. The CDR3 sequence is CASSTRRNQPQHF. In DNA, the CDR3 is TGTGCCAGTAGTACCCGCCGAAATCAGCCCCAGCATTTT.

The chain joins TRBV11-2 to TRBJ2-7; D assignment may be TRBD1 or TRBD2 (6 bases each). The V gene lost 2 bases and the J gene lost 6 bases, with 11 bases spanning the gap. The CDR3 consists of 13 residues. In germline, CDR1 is SGHAT, CDR2 FQNNGV. This chain's CDR3 is CASSLPGAGEQYF. The CDR3 region has the DNA TGTGCCAGCAGCTTACCGGGGGCCGGCGAGCAGTACTTC.

The chain joins TRBV4-1 to TRBJ2-7; TRBD2 agrees at 10 bases. V lost 5 bases, J lost 4 bases, and 8 bases stayed unmatched. The germline CDR1 and CDR2 sequences are MGHRA and YSYEKL. The CDR3 length is 15 residues. CDR3 DNA: TGCGCCAGCAGCTCGCCCGGGACTAGCGTTTACGAGCAGTACTTC. As protein: CASSSPGTSVYEQYF.

The chain is built from TRBV4-1 and TRBJ2-1, with a possible D match to TRBD1 (5 bases). Germline V gene data show CDR1 as MGHRA and CDR2 as YSYEKL. V was trimmed by 1 base and J by 12 bases, leaving 19 bases between them. The CDR3 runs 15 residues. The CDR3 loop is CASSQGGLGPRVQFF. CDR3 sequence (DNA): TGCGCCAGCAGCCAAGGGGGCCTGGGCCCCAGGGTGCAGTTCTTC.

This clone appeared a single time. The rearrangement uses TRBV6-1 and TRBJ2-7; 11 bases map to TRBD2. V lost 6 bases to trimming and J lost 5 bases; unmatched junction nucleotides: 6. This CDR3 is built from 14 residues. Germline V gene lookup returns CDR1 MNHNS and CDR2 SASEGT. In nucleotides, the CDR3 is TGTGCCAGCAGCAAAACTAGCGGGAGCAACGAGCAGTACTTC. Translated, it gives CASSKTSGSNEQYF.

The chain combines TRBV27 with TRBJ2-1; D not certain. Germline assignment: CDR1 MNHEY and CDR2 SMNVEV (reference sequence). Trimming shortened V by 8 bases and J by 0 bases, and 8 bases separated the two germline ends. The CDR3 has 13 residues. Here the CDR3 DNA reads TGTGCCAGCCAGAACCCCTCCTACAATGAGCAGTTCTTC. Its translation is CASQNPSYNEQFF.

The chain has TRBV11-3 and TRBJ2-5; no clear D gene. Trimming removed 5 bases at V and 0 bases at J, with 10 bases between. This CDR3 is 14 amino acids long. The germline V gene encodes CDR1 SGHNT and CDR2 YENEEA. Here the CDR3 DNA reads TGTGCCAGCAGCAAGGACGGAAACCAAGAGACCCAGTACTTC. It is translated as CASSKDGNQETQYF.

This clone was seen a handful of times. This chain uses TRBV4-1 with TRBJ1-6; 8 positions agree with TRBD1. CDR3 length: 18 residues. Germline V gene lookup returns CDR1 MGHRA and CDR2 YSYEKL. The junction had 4 bases not matched to a gene; V was cut back by 0 bases and J by 0 bases. CDR3 nucleotide sequence: TGCGCCAGCAGCCAAGAGGACAGGGCTAGCTCCTATAATTCACCCCTCCACTTT. Protein sequence: CASSQEDRASSYNSPLHF.

This chain uses TRBV13 with TRBJ2-7; D may match TRBD1 or TRBD2 (5 bases each). CDR1 is PRHDT and CDR2 is FYEKMQ in the germline V gene (reference sequence). V was trimmed by 3 bases and J by 0 bases, leaving 9 bases between them. The CDR3 spans 14 residues. The DNA for the CDR3 is TGTGCCAGCAGCTTTTCGGGACCCTCCTACGAGCAGTACTTC. Translation gives CASSFSGPSYEQYF. Filled out from reference TRBV13 and TRBJ2-7, the complete variable domain reads AAGVIQSPRHLIKEKRETATLKCYPIPRHDTVYWYQQGPGQDPQFLISFYEKMQSDKGSIPDRFSAQQFSDYHSELNMSSLELGDSALYFCASSFSGPSYEQYFGPGTRLTVT.

CDR3 in DNA: TGTGCCTGGAGCATAAACACTGAAGCTTTCTTT. It codes for CAWSINTEAFF. The V call is TRBV30, the J call TRBJ1-1; D gene unclear. Germline lookup yields CDR1 GTSNPN and CDR2 SVGIG (reference sequence). The CDR3 sequence is 11 residues long. Trimming took 3 bases from V and 2 from J, leaving 4 bases between them.

This CDR3 reads CASSSRQGGTLHGYTF. The DNA of the CDR3 is TGTGCCAGCAGTTCCCGACAGGGAGGTACATTACATGGCTACACCTTC. This chain connects TRBV6-5 to TRBJ1-2; 7 bases align to TRBD1. Germline V lookup: CDR1 MNHEY, CDR2 SVGAGI. The length of the CDR3 is 16 residues. The junction had 14 bases not matched to a gene; V was cut back by 4 bases and J by 6 bases.

The DNA of the CDR3 is TGTGCCTGGAGGGGTCCATCCCAGGATCAGCCCCAGCATTTT. Its protein is CAWRGPSQDQPQHF. The V call is TRBV30, the J call TRBJ1-5; D is undetermined. The CDR3 is made up of 14 amino acids. Germline lookup yields CDR1 GTSNPN and CDR2 SVGIG (reference sequence). Trimming cost V 3 bases and J 5 bases, with 14 bases left between them.